This T cell receptor beta chain was sequenced for a study of graft-versus-host responses after intestinal transplantation. Some clones are missing from TCRdb's copy, which holds only in-frame ones; the method was immunoSEQ multiplex PCR. The sample includes 15,000 to 20,000 clones, 35% to 40% seen only once; the top ten take roughly 2%. The trim removed 3 bases at V and 5 bases at J, leaving 11 bases unmatched. Germline CDR1 and CDR2: LNHDA and SQIVND (reference sequence). This CDR3 is built from 17 residues. V gene TRBV19 combines with J gene TRBJ2-1; TRBD2 aligns across 9 bases. The sequence was collected from a human patient who was an organ donor for intestinal transplantation. The input for sequencing was alloreactive CD4+ T cells from a mixed lymphocyte reaction culture, taken before transplantation. Indicated subset: CFSE-low proliferating T cells sorted from approximately 6-day pre-transplant mixed lymphocyte reaction (GvH or HvG direction). The chain's CDR3 is CASSILAGGPGNNEQFF. CDR3 nucleotide sequence: TGTGCCAGTAGTATCTTGGCGGGAGGGCCAGGTAACAATGAGCAGTTCTTC.